This T cell receptor (beta chain) was identified in a study of neoadjuvant anti-PD-1 for oral cavity cancer. This table comes from immunoSEQ multiplex PCR, and its TCRdb copy is limited to in-frame clones, with some not included. The sample gives 17,000 or so clones, 50% to 75% of which show up once; approximately 2.6% is in the top ten. Losses at the gene ends were 0 bases for V and 2 bases for J; bases not matched to a gene: 4. There are 17 residues in the CDR3. CDR1 is SNHLY and CDR2 is FYNNEI in the germline V gene. This TCR was recovered from a person aged 35 to 85 with oral cavity squamous cell carcinoma. The material was PBMCs, obtained before nivolumab (anti-PD-1) treatment. This chain links TRBV2 with TRBJ2-2, with 9 bases matching TRBD1. The CDR3 spells CASSEAPGQGNTGELFF. As DNA, the CDR3 is TGTGCCAGCAGTGAAGCCCCGGGACAGGGAAACACCGGGGAGCTGTTTTTT.